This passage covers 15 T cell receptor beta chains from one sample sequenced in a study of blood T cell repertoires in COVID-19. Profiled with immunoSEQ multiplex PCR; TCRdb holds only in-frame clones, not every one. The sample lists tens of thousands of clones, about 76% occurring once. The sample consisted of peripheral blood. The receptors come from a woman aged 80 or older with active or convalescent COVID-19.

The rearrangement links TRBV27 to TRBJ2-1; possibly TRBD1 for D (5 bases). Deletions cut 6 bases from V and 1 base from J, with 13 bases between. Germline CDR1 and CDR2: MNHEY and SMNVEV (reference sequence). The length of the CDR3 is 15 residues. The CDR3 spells CASSPSRESYNEQFF. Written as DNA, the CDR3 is TGTGCCAGCAGCCCCTCCAGGGAATCCTACAATGAGCAGTTCTTC.

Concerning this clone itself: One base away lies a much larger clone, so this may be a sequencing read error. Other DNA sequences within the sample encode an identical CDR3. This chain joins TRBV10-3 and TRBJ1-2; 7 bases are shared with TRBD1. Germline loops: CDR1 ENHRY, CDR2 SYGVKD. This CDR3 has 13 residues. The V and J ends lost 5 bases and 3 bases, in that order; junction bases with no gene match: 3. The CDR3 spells CAISRQGDYGYTF. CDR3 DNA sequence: TGTGCCATCAGTCGACAGGGAGACTATGGCTACACCTTC.

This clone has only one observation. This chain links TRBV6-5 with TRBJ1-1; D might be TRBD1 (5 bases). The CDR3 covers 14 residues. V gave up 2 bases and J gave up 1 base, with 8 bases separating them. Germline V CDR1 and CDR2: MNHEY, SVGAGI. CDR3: CASSYTGGNTEAFF. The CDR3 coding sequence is TGTGCCAGCAGTTACACGGGGGGGAACACTGAAGCTTTCTTT.

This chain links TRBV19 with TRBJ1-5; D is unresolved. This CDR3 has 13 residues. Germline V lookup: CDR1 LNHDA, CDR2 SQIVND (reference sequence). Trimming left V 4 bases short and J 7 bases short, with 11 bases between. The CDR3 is CASSTSTRQPQHF. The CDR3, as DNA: TGTGCCAGTAGTACCTCGACGAGGCAGCCCCAGCATTTT.

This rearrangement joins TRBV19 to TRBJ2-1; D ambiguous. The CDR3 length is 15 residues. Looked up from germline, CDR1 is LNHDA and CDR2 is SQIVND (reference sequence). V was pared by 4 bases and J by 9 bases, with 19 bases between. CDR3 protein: CASSTSLEVRSEQFF. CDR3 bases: TGTGCCAGTAGTACAAGCCTCGAAGTACGGAGTGAGCAGTTCTTC.

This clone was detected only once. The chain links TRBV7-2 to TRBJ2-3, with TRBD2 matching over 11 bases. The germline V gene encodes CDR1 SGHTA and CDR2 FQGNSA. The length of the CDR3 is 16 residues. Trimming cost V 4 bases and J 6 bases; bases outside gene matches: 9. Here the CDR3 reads CASSSLAGGSGDTQYF. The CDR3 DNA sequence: TGTGCCAGCAGCTCCTTAGCGGGGGGGTCGGGGGATACGCAGTATTTT.

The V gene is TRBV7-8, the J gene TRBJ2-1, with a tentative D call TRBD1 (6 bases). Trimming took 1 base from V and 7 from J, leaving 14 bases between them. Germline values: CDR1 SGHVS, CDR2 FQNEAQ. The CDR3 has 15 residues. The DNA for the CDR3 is TGTGCCAGCAGCTTAGGTGGGGGCCGGATTAATGAGCAGTTCTTC. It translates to CASSLGGGRINEQFF.

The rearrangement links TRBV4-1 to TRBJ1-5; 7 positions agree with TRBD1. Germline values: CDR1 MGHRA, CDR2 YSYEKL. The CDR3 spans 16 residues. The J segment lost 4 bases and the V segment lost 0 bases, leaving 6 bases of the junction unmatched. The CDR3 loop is CASSQDPGQENQPQHF. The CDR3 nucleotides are TGCGCCAGCAGCCAAGATCCCGGACAGGAAAATCAGCCCCAGCATTTT.

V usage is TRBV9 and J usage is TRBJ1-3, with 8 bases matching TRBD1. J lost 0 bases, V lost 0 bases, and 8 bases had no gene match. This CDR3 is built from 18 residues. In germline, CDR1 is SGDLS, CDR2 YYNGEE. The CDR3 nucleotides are TGTGCCAGCAGCGTAGCTGGAGACAGGGGATACTCTGGAAACACCATATATTTT. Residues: CASSVAGDRGYSGNTIYF. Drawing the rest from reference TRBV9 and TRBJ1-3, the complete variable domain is DSGVTQTPKHLITATGQRVTLRCSPRSGDLSVYWYQQSLDQGLQFLIQYYNGEERAKGNILERFSAQQFPDLHSELNLSSLELGDSALYFCASSVAGDRGYSGNTIYFGEGSWLTVV.

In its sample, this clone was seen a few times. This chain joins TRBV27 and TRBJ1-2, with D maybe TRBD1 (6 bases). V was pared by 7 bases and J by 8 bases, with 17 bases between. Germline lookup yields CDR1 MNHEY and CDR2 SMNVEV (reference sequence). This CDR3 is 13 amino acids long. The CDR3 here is CASTQGQGEGYTF. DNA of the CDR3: TGTGCCAGCACCCAGGGGCAGGGAGAGGGCTACACCTTC.

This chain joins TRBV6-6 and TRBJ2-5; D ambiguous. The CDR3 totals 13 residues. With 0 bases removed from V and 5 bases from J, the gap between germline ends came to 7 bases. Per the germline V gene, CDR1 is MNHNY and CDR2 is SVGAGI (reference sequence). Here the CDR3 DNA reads TGTGCCAGCAGTTACTCGCCCTATGAGACCCAGTACTTC. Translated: CASSYSPYETQYF.

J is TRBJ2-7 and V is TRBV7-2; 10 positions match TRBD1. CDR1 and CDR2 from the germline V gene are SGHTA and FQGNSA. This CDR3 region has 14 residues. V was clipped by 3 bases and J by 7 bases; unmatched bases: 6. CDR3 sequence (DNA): TGTGCCAGCAGCTTCGGGACAGGGGTGTTAGAGCAGTACTTC. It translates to CASSFGTGVLEQYF.

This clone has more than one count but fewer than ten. The CDR3 DNA reads as TGTGCCTGGAGCCCCGTTGGGACAGGCTATAATCAGCCCCAGCATTTT. Its protein is CAWSPVGTGYNQPQHF. The gene calls are TRBV30 and TRBJ1-5, with 8 bases matching TRBD1. From germline, CDR1 is GTSNPN and CDR2 SVGIG (reference sequence). CDR3 size: 16 residues. Losses at the gene ends were 3 bases for V and 4 bases for J; bases not matched to a gene: 11.

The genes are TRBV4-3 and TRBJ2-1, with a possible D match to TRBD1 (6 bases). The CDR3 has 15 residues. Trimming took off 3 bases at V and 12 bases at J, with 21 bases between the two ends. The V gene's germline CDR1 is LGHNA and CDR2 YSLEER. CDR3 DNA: TGCGCCAGCAGCCACTCGGAGTTGGGGGCGGCGGGGCAGTTCTTC. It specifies CASSHSELGAAGQFF.

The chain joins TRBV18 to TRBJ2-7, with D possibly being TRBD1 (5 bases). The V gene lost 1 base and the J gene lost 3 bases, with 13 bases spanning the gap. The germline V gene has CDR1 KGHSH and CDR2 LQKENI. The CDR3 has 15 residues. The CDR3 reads CASSPQGQQIYEQYF. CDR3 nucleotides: TGTGCCAGCTCACCACAGGGGCAGCAGATCTACGAGCAGTACTTC.